The TCR beta chain described here comes from a study of T cells in Graves' hyperthyroidism and ophthalmopathy. Many counts were recorded for this clonotype. The germline gives CDR1 SNHLY, CDR2 FYNNEI. CDR3 size: 17 residues. The ends were cut back, 6 bases at V and 1 base at J, with 16 bases in the middle. Amplification targeted TCR beta CDR3 regions from RNA transcripts. When the TCR CDR3 underwent first-round RT-PCR, the HTBI primer set was used. TCRdb reprocessed the multiplex PCR reads with MiXCR, giving one entry per CDR3 protein. The table has 600,000 or so distinct CDR3 sequences, roughly 14% seen once.

The clonotype comes from a woman in her forties or fifties with Graves' ophthalmopathy. The chain joins TRBV2 to TRBJ2-6; D unclear. The material sequenced was blood. The CDR3 reads CASRQRLTRSGANVLTF. DNA for the CDR3: TGTGCCAGCAGACAGCGCTTAACGCGTTCTGGGGCCAACGTCCTGACTTTC.